This TCR beta chain was identified during a study of radiotherapy plus CTLA-4 blockade in lung cancer. Looking at the study overall: In 18% of patients, objective responses were seen; around 31% had disease control.

This CDR3 contains 17 residues. Germline lookup yields CDR1 SGHTA and CDR2 FQGNSA. Comment on this clone: Its cognate antigen is unknown. One end of the junction is discordant with germline, which a read error may explain.

Each patient with chemo-refractory metastatic non-small-cell lung cancer was treated with focal radiation plus CTLA-4 blockade using ipilimumab. Study-wide results and caveats: In blood, TCR clones derived from the tumor expanded after radiotherapy plus ipilimumab. With interferon-beta, early dynamics of blood T cell clones were reported to best predict response.

Assay used: immunoSEQ multiplex PCR; TCRdb lists only in-frame clones, some missing. The table lists around 59,000 clones, 72% of them singletons. This chain links TRBV7-2 with TRBJ1-5, with 8 bases identical to TRBD1. The source of this sequence is a human donor with non-small cell lung cancer whose response to radiotherapy plus ipilimumab could not be evaluated. The specimen was peripheral blood, collected from a patient treated with radiotherapy plus ipilimumab. The CDR3 DNA reads as TGTGCCAGCAGCTTATCTTTTCCAACAGGGGGAAATCGGCCCCAGCATTTT. It codes for CASSLSFPTGGNRPQHF. The full variable domain, with the rest looked up from reference TRBV7-2 and TRBJ1-5, is GAGVSQSPSNKVTEKGKDVELRCDPISGHTALYWYRQSLGQGLEFLIYFQGNSAPDKSGLPSDRFSAERTGGSVSTLTIQRTQQEDSAVYLCASSLSFPTGGNRPQHFGDGTRLSIL.